This T cell receptor beta chain was retrieved from a study of T cell repertoires in cytomegalovirus infection. In regard to this clonotype: Its antigen is as yet unknown.

TCRdb re-derived calls from the reads in MiXCR, one entry per CDR3 protein. Of around 800,000 distinct CDR3 sequences listed, over 25% are singletons. The germline V gene encodes CDR1 SEHNR and CDR2 FQNEAQ (reference sequence). Trimming cost V 1 base and J 7 bases, with 14 bases left between them. The length of the CDR3 is 15 residues. V is TRBV7-9 and J is TRBJ1-5; possible D gene TRBD1, 5 bases. The clonotype comes from a human donor in good health (CMV status not recorded). Some clones in this sample may be carry-over from other donors' samples. The sample consisted of cultured CD8+ T cells from PBMCs, taken from culture after CMV antigen stimulation. The CDR3 sequence is CASSLDGGRDQPQHF. The CDR3 DNA sequence: TGTGCCAGCAGCTTAGACGGGGGAAGGGACCAGCCCCAGCATTTT.